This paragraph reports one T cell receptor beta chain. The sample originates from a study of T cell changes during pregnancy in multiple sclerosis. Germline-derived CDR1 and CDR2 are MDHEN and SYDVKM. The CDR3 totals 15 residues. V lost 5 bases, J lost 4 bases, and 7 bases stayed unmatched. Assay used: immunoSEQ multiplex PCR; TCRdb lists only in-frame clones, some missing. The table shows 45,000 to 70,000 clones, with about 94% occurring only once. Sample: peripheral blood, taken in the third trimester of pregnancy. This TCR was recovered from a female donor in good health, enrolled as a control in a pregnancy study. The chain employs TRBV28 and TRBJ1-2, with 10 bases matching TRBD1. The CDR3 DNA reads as TGTGCCAGCAGTCTGACAGGGGGCTGGGGCTATGGCTACACCTTC. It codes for CASSLTGGWGYGYTF.